This entry is about one T cell receptor (beta chain). This sample was included in a study of blood T cell repertoires in COVID-19. Overall study context: T cells, B-cell-depleted T cells, or PBMCs provided the cDNA or gDNA that served as material.

Clones were sequenced by immunoSEQ multiplex PCR, and TCRdb holds only the in-frame ones, with some missing. The profile shows under 250,000 clones, about 82% of them singletons. V shed 6 bases and J shed 0 bases, with 14 bases lying between them. The CDR3 is 15 residues long. Per the germline V gene, CDR1 is ENHRY and CDR2 is SYGVKD. The Seattle site enrolled patients during active infection and followed them longitudinally. This TCR came from a woman over 75 with COVID-19, enrolled during active disease. This chain joins TRBV10-3 and TRBJ1-2, with D possibly matching TRBD1 (6 bases). What was sequenced was peripheral blood. CDR3 DNA: TGTGCCATCAGCTCCTTGGACAGAGCTAACTATGGCTACACCTTC. Protein product: CAISSLDRANYGYTF.